The 21 T cell receptor beta chains reported below all come from one sample, sequenced in a study of CD8 T cells in ankylosing spondylitis. TCRdb recomputed calls from the 5' RACE reads with MiXCR, one row per CDR3 protein. The sample holds more than 250,000 distinct CDR3 sequences, around a tenth seen once. Sequenced sample: blood, either unsorted or a sorted T cell fraction (not recorded which). The receptors originated from a female donor with ankylosing spondylitis or in good health (not recorded which).

The chain recombines TRBV18 with TRBJ2-7; D ambiguous. Trimming took off 4 bases at V and 2 bases at J, with 9 bases between the two ends. The CDR3 is 13 residues long. CDR1 and CDR2 from the germline V gene are KGHSH and LQKENI. This chain's CDR3 is CASSQAVPYEQYF. The CDR3 region has the DNA TGTGCCAGCTCACAAGCAGTTCCCTACGAGCAGTACTTC. Together with reference TRBV18 and TRBJ2-7, the CDR3 gives the full variable domain: NAGVMQNPRHLVRRRGQEARLRCSPMKGHSHVYWYRQLPEEGLKFMVYLQKENIIDESGMPKERFSAEFPKEGPSILRIQQVVRGDSAAYFCASSQAVPYEQYFGPGTRLTVT.

This clonotype has at least ten counts. J is TRBJ2-7 and V is TRBV20-1; TRBD1 matches 9 bases. The junction had 5 bases not matched to a gene; V was cut back by 3 bases and J by 2 bases. This CDR3 spans 14 amino acids. Germline-derived CDR1 and CDR2 are DFQATT and SNEGSKA (reference sequence). The CDR3 here is CSARRDRVTYEQYF. CDR3 DNA sequence: TGCAGTGCTAGGAGGGACAGGGTAACCTACGAGCAGTACTTC.

This sequence joins TRBV5-1 and TRBJ1-4; 7 nucleotides match TRBD1. With 3 bases clipped from V and 4 bases from J, the junction kept 3 bases outside the gene matches. Germline V gene lookup returns CDR1 SGHRS and CDR2 YFSETQ. The CDR3 consists of 14 residues. The CDR3 here is CASSSGQVNEKLFF. The CDR3 DNA reads TGCGCCAGCAGCTCCGGACAGGTTAATGAAAAACTGTTTTTT.

This clonotype was detected ten times or more. The chain combines TRBV12-3 or TRBV12-4 with TRBJ2-7, with 10 bases identical to TRBD2. The CDR3 has 15 amino acids. V lost 5 bases and J lost 3; bases outside the gene matches: 7. CDR3 sequence: CASSQMGLASYEQYF. CDR3 in DNA: TGTGCCAGCAGTCAAATGGGACTAGCGAGCTACGAGCAGTACTTC.

The chain recombines TRBV3-1 with TRBJ1-2; 10 bases are a match to TRBD1. CDR1 LGHDT and CDR2 YNNKEL come from the germline V gene (reference sequence). The CDR3 has 17 residues. V lost 4 bases to trimming and J lost 4 bases; unmatched junction nucleotides: 12. The CDR3 nucleotides read TGTGCCAGCAGCCCTACTACCGGGACAGGGGCGATCTATGGCTACACCTTC. It yields the protein CASSPTTGTGAIYGYTF.

This clonotype was seen ten or more times. This sequence joins TRBV29-1 and TRBJ1-2; a possible D gene is TRBD1 (6 bases). The V end was cut by 0 bases, the J end by 5 bases, with 16 bases between. The CDR3 extends over 15 amino acids. The germline CDR1 and CDR2 sequences are SQVTM and ANQGSEA. The CDR3 sequence: CSVEEGKQGVYGYTF. The CDR3 DNA reads as TGCAGCGTTGAAGAAGGGAAACAGGGAGTTTATGGCTACACCTTC.

This clonotype has ten or more counts. This rearrangement joins TRBV20-1 to TRBJ2-2, with D hard to call. Trimming took 0 bases from V and 7 from J, leaving 12 bases between them. The CDR3 has 14 residues. Germline V CDR1 and CDR2: DFQATT, SNEGSKA (reference sequence). The DNA for the CDR3 is TGCAGTGCTAGAGAAAAGGGATCGAGCGGGGAGCTGTTTTTT. It codes for CSAREKGSSGELFF.

There are a few counts of this clonotype. The chain links TRBV28 to TRBJ1-1; D is unresolved. From germline, CDR1 is MDHEN and CDR2 SYDVKM. V lost 11 bases, J lost 1 base, and 14 bases lay in between. CDR3 size: 13 residues. For the CDR3, the DNA is TGTGCCGTCAACGTCTACAAGAACACTGAAGCTTTCTTT. Its translation: CAVNVYKNTEAFF. Combining the CDR3 with reference TRBV28 and TRBJ1-1 gives the whole variable domain DVKVTQSSRYLVKRTGEKVFLECVQDMDHENMFWYRQDPGLGLRLIYFSYDVKMKEKGDIPEGYSVSREKKERFSLILESASTNQTSMYLCAVNVYKNTEAFFGQGTRLTVV.

This clonotype appeared many times. The chain uses TRBV20-1 and TRBJ2-5, with D perhaps TRBD2 (5 bases). The CDR3 spans 15 residues. Deletions cut 6 bases from V and 4 bases from J, with 21 bases between. Germline values: CDR1 DFQATT, CDR2 SNEGSKA (reference sequence). The CDR3 here is CSAPSRESVRETQYF. CDR3 DNA: TGCAGTGCCCCGTCGAGGGAGTCGGTGCGAGAGACCCAGTACTTC.

This clonotype was counted at least ten times. The CDR3 loop is CASSPQQNTQYF. The CDR3 nucleotides read TGTGCCAGCTCACCACAGCAGAATACGCAGTATTTT. The chain is built from TRBV18 and TRBJ2-3; D is unresolved. The CDR3 covers 12 residues. V dropped 1 base and J dropped 7 bases, with 6 bases sitting between them. Germline V gives CDR1 KGHSH, CDR2 LQKENI.

V is TRBV18 and J is TRBJ2-2, with D hard to call. CDR3 length equals 13 residues. V was clipped by 5 bases and J by 3 bases, with 7 bases between them. Germline CDR1 and CDR2: KGHSH and LQKENI. The CDR3 DNA sequence: TGTGCCAGCTCAACCGTGGACACCGGGGAGCTGTTTTTT. It codes for CASSTVDTGELFF.

This clonotype has more than one count but fewer than ten. The chain employs TRBV20-1 and TRBJ2-1; a possible D gene is TRBD1 (5 bases). Germline CDR1 is DFQATT and CDR2 is SNEGSKA (reference sequence). The CDR3 length is 14 residues. Trimming left V 6 bases short and J 8 bases short, with 20 bases between. Here the CDR3 reads CSAQAPSLGHEQFF. As DNA, the CDR3 is TGCAGTGCACAGGCACCGAGCCTGGGCCATGAGCAGTTCTTC.

This clonotype was detected ten times or more. This chain connects TRBV12-3 or TRBV12-4 to TRBJ1-5; TRBD1 matches 7 bases. Unmatched junction bases numbered 8, after V lost 4 bases and J lost 5 bases. This CDR3 contains 15 residues. The CDR3 DNA follows: TGTGCCAGCAGTTCACACAGGGGAATGGATCAGCCCCAGCATTTT. Protein: CASSSHRGMDQPQHF.

Worth noting for this clonotype: A read error may explain this, as a much larger clone is one base away. The chain uses TRBV7-8 and TRBJ2-5; D gene ambiguous. The V and J ends lost 5 bases and 5 bases respectively, with 12 bases between them. This CDR3 contains 13 residues. The V gene's germline CDR1 is SGHVS and CDR2 FQNEAQ. The CDR3, as DNA: TGTGCCAGCAGCACGGCCCTCACGGAGACCCAGTACTTC. Protein: CASSTALTETQYF.

The genes are TRBV5-6 and TRBJ2-1; perhaps TRBD2 as D (6 bases). The CDR3 has 15 residues. Germline lookup yields CDR1 SGHDT and CDR2 YYEEEE. Trimming cost V 5 bases and J 4 bases, with 16 bases left between them. The CDR3 region is CASRLSGRFYNEQFF. The CDR3 bases are TGTGCCAGCAGACTTAGCGGAAGGTTTTACAATGAGCAGTTCTTC.

The gene calls are TRBV11-3 and TRBJ1-6; D perhaps matches TRBD1 (6 bases). The V end was cut by 5 bases, the J end by 7 bases, with 9 bases between. The CDR3 extends over 13 amino acids. Germline lookup yields CDR1 SGHNT and CDR2 YENEEA. CDR3 nucleotides: TGTGCCAGCAGCACAGGACAGAATTCACCCCTCCACTTT. As protein: CASSTGQNSPLHF.

This clonotype came up a few times. The rearrangement joins TRBV20-1 to TRBJ2-5; 7 bases match TRBD2. With V trimmed by 8 bases and J by 2 bases, 8 bases remained unmatched. The CDR3 runs 13 residues. Germline V gene data show CDR1 as DFQATT and CDR2 as SNEGSKA (reference sequence). The CDR3, as DNA: TGCAGTTCGGAGGCTAGCGGACAAGAGACCCAGTACTTC. Amino acids: CSSEASGQETQYF.

The table lists this clonotype with many counts. The V call is TRBV7-6, the J call TRBJ2-1; 8 bases align to TRBD2. CDR3 length equals 17 residues. Germline V CDR1 and CDR2: SGHVS, FNYEAQ. V was pared by 0 bases and J by 3 bases, with 7 bases of the junction left unmatched. The CDR3 DNA sequence: TGTGCCAGCAGCTTAGCGATCCGGGGGGGATACTACAATGAGCAGTTCTTC. It is translated as CASSLAIRGGYYNEQFF.

This clonotype came up many times. The rearrangement joins TRBV12-3 or TRBV12-4 to TRBJ2-1; unclear D gene. The CDR3 has 10 amino acids. V was cut by 5 bases and J by 15 bases, with 11 bases left in between. CDR3 in DNA: TGTGCCAGCAGTAAAGAGGTGGGGTTCTTC. Amino acid sequence: CASSKEVGFF.

This clonotype was observed at least ten times. The gene calls are TRBV12-3 or TRBV12-4 and TRBJ2-4; D call uncertain. The CDR3 is 11 amino acids. Trimming took off 7 bases at V and 9 bases at J, with 10 bases between the two ends. CDR3 sequence: CASTTGAIQYF. In nucleotides, the CDR3 is TGTGCCAGCACCACGGGCGCCATTCAGTACTTC.

This clonotype was counted at least ten times. The genes are TRBV29-1 and TRBJ2-1; D is possibly TRBD1 (5 bases). Germline loops: CDR1 SQVTM, CDR2 ANQGSEA. The V and J ends lost 2 bases and 3 bases respectively, with 11 bases between them. CDR3 size: 14 residues. DNA of the CDR3: TGCAGCGTTGAATCTAGGGGAAACTACAATGAGCAGTTCTTC. It specifies CSVESRGNYNEQFF.